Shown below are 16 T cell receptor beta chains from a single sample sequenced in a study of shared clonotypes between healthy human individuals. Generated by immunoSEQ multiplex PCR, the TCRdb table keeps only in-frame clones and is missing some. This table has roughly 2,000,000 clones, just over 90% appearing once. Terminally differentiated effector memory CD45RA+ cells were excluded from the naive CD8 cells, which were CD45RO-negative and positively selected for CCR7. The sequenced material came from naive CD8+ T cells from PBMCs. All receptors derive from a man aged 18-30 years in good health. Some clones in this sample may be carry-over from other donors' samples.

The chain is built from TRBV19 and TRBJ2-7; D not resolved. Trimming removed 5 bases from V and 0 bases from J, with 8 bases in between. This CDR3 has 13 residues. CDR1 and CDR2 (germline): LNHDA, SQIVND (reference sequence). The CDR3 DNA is TGTGCCAGTAGTCAGGCTAGCTCCTACGAGCAGTACTTC. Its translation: CASSQASSYEQYF.

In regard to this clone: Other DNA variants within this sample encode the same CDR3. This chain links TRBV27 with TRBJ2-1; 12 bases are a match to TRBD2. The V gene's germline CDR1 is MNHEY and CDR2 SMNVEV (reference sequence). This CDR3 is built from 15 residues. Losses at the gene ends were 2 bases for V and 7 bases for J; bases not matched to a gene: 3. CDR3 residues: CASSLSGTSGNEQFF. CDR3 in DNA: TGTGCCAGCAGTTTAAGCGGGACTAGCGGGAATGAGCAGTTCTTC.

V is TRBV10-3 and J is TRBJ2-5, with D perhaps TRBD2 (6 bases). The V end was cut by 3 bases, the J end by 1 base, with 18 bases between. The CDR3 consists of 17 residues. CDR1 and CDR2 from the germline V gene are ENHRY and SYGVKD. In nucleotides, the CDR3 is TGTGCCATCAGTGACCTAGGAACAGCGGGCTTCCAAGAGACCCAGTACTTC. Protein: CAISDLGTAGFQETQYF.

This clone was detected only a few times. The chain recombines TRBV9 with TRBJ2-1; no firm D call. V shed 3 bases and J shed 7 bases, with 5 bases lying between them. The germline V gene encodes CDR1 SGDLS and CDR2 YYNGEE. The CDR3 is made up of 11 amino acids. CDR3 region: CASSAQNEQFF. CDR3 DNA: TGTGCCAGCAGCGCCCAGAATGAGCAGTTCTTC.

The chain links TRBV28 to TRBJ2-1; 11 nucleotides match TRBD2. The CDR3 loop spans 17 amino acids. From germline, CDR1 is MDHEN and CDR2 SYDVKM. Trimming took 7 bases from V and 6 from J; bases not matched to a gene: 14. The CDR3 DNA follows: TGTGCCAGCACCCTGGGGGCTAGCGGGAGGTGGGGCAATGAGCAGTTCTTC. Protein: CASTLGASGRWGNEQFF.

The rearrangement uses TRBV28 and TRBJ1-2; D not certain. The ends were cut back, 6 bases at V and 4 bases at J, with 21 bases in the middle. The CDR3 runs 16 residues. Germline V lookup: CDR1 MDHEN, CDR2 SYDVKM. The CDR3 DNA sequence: TGTGCCAGCAGCTCTTCATGGGAGGGTACTGGCTATGGCTACACCTTC. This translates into CASSSSWEGTGYGYTF.

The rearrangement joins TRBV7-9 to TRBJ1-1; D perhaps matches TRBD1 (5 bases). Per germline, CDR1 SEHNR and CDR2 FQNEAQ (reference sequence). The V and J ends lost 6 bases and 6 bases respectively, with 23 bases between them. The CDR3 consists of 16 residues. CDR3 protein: CASSYEGGGVSAEAFF. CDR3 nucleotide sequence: TGTGCCAGCAGTTACGAGGGTGGAGGGGTTAGTGCTGAAGCTTTCTTT.

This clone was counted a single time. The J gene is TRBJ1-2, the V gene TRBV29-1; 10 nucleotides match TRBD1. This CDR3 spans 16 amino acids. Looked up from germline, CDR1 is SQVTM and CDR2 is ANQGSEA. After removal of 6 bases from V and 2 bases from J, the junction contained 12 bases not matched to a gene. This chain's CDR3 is CSVGPVRDRGNYGYTF. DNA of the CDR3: TGCAGCGTCGGCCCCGTCCGGGACAGGGGAAACTATGGCTACACCTTC.

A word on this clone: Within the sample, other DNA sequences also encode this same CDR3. The CDR3 DNA follows: TGTGCCAGCAGTTGGACAGGGGGCGGCTACGAGCAGTACTTC. Its protein product is CASSWTGGGYEQYF. The chain employs TRBV27 and TRBJ2-7; 11 bases map to TRBD1. Trimming took 4 bases from V and 3 from J; bases not matched to a gene: 2. The CDR3 sequence is 14 residues long. Germline V gene lookup returns CDR1 MNHEY and CDR2 SMNVEV (reference sequence).

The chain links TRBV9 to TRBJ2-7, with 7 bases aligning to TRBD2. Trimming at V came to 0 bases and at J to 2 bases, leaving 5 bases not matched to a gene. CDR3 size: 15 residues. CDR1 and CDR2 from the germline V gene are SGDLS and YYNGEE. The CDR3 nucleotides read TGTGCCAGCAGCGTAGATGCTAGCGGCGCCTACGAGCAGTACTTC. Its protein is CASSVDASGAYEQYF.

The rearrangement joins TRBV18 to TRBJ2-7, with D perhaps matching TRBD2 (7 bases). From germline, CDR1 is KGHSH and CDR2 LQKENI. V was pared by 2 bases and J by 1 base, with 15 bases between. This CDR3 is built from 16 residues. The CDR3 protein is CASSPRGRVFSYEQYF. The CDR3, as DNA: TGTGCCAGCTCACCAAGGGGGAGGGTCTTTTCCTACGAGCAGTACTTC.

CDR3 sequence reads: CAISESAGADYGYTF. Written as DNA, the CDR3 is TGTGCCATCAGTGAGTCTGCAGGGGCGGACTATGGCTACACCTTC. This rearrangement joins TRBV10-3 to TRBJ1-2; D is perhaps TRBD1 (6 bases). The CDR3 length is 15 residues. Germline-derived CDR1 and CDR2 are ENHRY and SYGVKD. V lost 0 bases to trimming and J lost 3 bases, with 11 bases between them.

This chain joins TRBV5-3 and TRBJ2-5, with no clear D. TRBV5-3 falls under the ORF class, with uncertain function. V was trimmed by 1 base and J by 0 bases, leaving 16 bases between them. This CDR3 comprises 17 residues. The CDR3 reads CARSLSLPWLYQETQYF. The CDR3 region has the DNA TGTGCCAGAAGCTTGAGTCTTCCATGGCTGTACCAAGAGACCCAGTACTTC.

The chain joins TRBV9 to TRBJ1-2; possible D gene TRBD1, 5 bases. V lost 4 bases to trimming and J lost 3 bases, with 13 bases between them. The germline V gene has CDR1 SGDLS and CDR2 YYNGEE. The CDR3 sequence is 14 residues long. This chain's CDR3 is CASSPRQSYYGYTF. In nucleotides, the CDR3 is TGTGCCAGCAGCCCCAGACAGTCTTACTATGGCTACACCTTC.

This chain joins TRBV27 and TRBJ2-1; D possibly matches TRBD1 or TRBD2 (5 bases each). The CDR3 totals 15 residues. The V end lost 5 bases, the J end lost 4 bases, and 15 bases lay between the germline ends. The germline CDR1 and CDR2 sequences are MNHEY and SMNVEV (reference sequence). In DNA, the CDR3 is TGTGCCAGCAGTGTCCCCCCGGGACCGTACAATGAGCAGTTCTTC. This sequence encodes CASSVPPGPYNEQFF.

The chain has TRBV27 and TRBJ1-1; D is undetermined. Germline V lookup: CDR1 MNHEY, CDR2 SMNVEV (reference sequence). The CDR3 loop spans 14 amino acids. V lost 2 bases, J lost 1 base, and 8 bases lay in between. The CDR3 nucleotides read TGTGCCAGCAGTTTAGTGGGTAAGAACACTGAAGCTTTCTTT. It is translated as CASSLVGKNTEAFF.